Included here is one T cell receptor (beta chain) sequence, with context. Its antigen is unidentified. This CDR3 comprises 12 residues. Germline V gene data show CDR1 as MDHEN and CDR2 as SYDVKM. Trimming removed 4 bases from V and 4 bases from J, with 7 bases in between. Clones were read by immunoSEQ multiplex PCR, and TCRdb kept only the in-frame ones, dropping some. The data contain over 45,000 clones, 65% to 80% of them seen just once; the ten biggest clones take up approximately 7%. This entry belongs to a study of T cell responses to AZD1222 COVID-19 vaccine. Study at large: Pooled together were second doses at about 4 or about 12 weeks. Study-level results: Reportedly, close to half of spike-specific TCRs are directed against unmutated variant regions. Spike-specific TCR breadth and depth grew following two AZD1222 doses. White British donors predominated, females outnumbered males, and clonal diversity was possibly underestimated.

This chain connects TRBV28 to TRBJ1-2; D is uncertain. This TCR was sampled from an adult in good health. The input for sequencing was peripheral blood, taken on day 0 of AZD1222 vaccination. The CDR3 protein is CASSSSSYGYTF. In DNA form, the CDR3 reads TGTGCCAGCAGTTCGTCGAGCTATGGCTACACCTTC.